This T cell receptor (beta chain) was obtained from a study of beta chain features in type 1 diabetes. As concerns this clone: The antigen is undetermined. The sample holds other DNA sequences that translate to the same CDR3.

General study findings and limits: Fewer junction insertions and more nucleotide deletions appeared in type 1 diabetes patients.

J lost 0 bases, V lost 0 bases, and 1 base had no gene match. Looked up from germline, CDR1 is MNHEY and CDR2 is SVGAGI. The CDR3 spans 15 residues. Expressed TCRB transcripts got sequenced, as all isolated RNA was reverse transcribed. Some clones are missing from TCRdb's copy, which holds only in-frame ones; the method was immunoSEQ multiplex PCR. This sample has 900,000 or so clones, with roughly 16% found just once. The sequence derives from a woman aged 18-35 years in good health. The genes are TRBV6-5 and TRBJ1-1, with 7 bases that match TRBD1. The sample taken for sequencing was naive CD4+ T cells from blood. The DNA for the CDR3 is TGTGCCAGCAGTTACTCTGGGACAGTGAACACTGAAGCTTTCTTT. It translates to CASSYSGTVNTEAFF.